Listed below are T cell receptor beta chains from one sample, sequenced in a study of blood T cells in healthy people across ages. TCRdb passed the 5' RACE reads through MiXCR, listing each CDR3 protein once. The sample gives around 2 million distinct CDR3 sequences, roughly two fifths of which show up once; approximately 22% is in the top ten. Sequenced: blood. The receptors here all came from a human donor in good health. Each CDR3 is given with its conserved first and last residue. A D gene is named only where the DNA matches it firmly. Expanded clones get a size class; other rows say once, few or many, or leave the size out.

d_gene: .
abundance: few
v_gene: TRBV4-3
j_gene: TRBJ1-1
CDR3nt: TGCGCCAGCAGCCAAGAGGGGCGGGTGAACACTGAAGCTTTCTTT
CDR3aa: CASSQEGRVNTEAFF

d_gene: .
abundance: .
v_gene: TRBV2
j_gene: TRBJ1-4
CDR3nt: TGTGCCAGCAGTGAATCGGGAGTGAAACTGTTTTTT
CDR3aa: CASSESGVKLFF

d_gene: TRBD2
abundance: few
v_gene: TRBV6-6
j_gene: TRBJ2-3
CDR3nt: TGTGCCAGCAGTTGGGCTAGCGGGAGCACAGATACGCAGTATTTT
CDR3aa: CASSWASGSTDTQYF

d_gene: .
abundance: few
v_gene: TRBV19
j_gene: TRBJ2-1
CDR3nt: TGTGCCAGTAGTATAGGGCGTCAGCAGTTCTTC
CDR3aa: CASSIGRQQFF

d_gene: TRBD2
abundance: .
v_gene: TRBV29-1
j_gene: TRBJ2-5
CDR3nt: TGCAGCGGATACGGACTAGCGGGGGGAGAGACCCAGTACTTC
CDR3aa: CSGYGLAGGETQYF

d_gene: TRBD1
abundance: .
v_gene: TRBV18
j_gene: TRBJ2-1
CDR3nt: TGTGCCAGCTCACCACAAGTCCTGTTCGGACAGGGCAGGAGGGATGAGCAGTTCTTC
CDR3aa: CASSPQVLFGQGRRDEQFF

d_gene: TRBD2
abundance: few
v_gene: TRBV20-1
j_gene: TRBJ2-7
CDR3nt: TGCAGTGCTTTAACGGGGGGGCCAGACGAGCAGTACTTC
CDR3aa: CSALTGGPDEQYF

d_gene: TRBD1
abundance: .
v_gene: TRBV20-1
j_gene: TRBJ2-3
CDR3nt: TGCAGTGCTAGACGGGACAGGGGAACAGATACGCAGTATTTT
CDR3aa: CSARRDRGTDTQYF

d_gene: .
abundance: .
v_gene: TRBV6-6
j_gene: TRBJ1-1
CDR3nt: TGTGCCAGCAGAAACCCCAGATTTCTGAACACTGAAGCTTTCTTT
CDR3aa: CASRNPRFLNTEAFF

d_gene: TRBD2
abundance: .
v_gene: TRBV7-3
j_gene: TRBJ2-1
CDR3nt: TGTGCCAGCAGCTTGATCAGCGGGGGAGGGGATGAGCAGTTCTTC
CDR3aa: CASSLISGGGDEQFF

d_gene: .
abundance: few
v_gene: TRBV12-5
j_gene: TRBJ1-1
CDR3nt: TGTGCTAGTGGTTTGGAGCGGGGACAGAACACTGAAGCTTTCTTT
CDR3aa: CASGLERGQNTEAFF

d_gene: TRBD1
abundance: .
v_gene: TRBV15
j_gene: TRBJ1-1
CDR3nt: TGTGCCACCAGCAGTCGACAGGGGATATACACTGAAGCTTTCTTT
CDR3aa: CATSSRQGIYTEAFF

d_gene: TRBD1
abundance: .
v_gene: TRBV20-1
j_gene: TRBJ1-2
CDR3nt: TGCAGTGCTAGCAACCGGGACAGACCGATTTTTAACTATGGCTACACCTTC
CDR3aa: CSASNRDRPIFNYGYTF

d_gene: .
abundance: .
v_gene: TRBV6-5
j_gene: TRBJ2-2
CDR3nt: TGTGCCAGTGTACGGGGCGAACCGAACACCGGGGAGCTGTTTTTT
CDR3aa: CASVRGEPNTGELFF

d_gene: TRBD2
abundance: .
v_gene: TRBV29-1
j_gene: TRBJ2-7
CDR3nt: TGCAACGTTCAGCGGGGGGACGGCTACGAGCAGTACTTC
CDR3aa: CNVQRGDGYEQYF

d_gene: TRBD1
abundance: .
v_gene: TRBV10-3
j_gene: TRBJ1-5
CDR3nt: TGTGCCACCAATGACAGGGATAGCAATCAGCCCCAGCATTTT
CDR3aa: CATNDRDSNQPQHF

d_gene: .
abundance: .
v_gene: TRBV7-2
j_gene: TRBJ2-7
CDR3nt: TGTGCCAGCAGCCGGATTGCGGGTGAACAGTACTTC
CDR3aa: CASSRIAGEQYF

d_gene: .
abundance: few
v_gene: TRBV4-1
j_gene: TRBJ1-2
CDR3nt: TGCGCCAGCAGCCAAGATGTGGGTTGTTATGGCTACACCTTC
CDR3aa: CASSQDVGCYGYTF

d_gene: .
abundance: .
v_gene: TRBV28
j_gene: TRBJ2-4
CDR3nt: TGTGCCAGCAGTTCCTTCAGTTTAGCCAAAAACATTCAGTACTTC
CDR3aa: CASSSFSLAKNIQYF

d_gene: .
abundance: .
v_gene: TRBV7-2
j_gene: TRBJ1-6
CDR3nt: TGTGCCAGCAGCTTAAGACAGTTAAATTCACCCCTCCACTTT
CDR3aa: CASSLRQLNSPLHF

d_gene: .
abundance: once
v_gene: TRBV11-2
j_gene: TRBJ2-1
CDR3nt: TGTGCCAGCCGACATGTGGAGGGCTACAATGAGCAGTTCTTC
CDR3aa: CASRHVEGYNEQFF

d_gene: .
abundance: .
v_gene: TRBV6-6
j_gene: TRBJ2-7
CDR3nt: TGTGCCAGCTCCGACAGACTCCGCTCCTACGAGCAGTACTTC
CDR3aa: CASSDRLRSYEQYF

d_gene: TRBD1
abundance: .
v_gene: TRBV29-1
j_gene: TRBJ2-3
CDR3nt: TGCAGCGTTGAAGGACAGGGGGGAGGCACAGATACGCAGTATTTT
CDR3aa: CSVEGQGGGTDTQYF

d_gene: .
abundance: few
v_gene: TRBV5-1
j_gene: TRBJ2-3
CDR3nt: TGCGCCAGCAGCTCAGCCTCTGGGGGGGATACGCAGTATTTT
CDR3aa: CASSSASGGDTQYF

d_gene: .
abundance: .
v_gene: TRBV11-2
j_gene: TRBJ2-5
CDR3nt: TGTGCCAGCAGGACGGGGGGCCATAAGGGAGAGACCCAGTACTTC
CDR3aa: CASRTGGHKGETQYF

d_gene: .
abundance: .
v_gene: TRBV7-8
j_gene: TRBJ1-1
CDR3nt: TGTGCCAGCAGCCCAATGACAGGTACCATGAACACTGAAGCTTTCTTT
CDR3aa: CASSPMTGTMNTEAFF

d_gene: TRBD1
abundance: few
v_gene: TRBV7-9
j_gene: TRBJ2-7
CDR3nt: TGTGCCAGCAGCGAGGACAGGATCACCTACGAGCAGTACTTC
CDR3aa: CASSEDRITYEQYF

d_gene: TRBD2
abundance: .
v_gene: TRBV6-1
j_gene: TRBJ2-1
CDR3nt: TGTGCCAGCAGCCCTTATTCTAGCGGGGGAGCTAATGAGCAGTTCTTC
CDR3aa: CASSPYSSGGANEQFF

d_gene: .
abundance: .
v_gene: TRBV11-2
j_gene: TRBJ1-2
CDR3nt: TGTGCCAGCAGCTTAGACGGCCAGGCGGCCCTCTATGGCTACACCTTC
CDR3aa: CASSLDGQAALYGYTF

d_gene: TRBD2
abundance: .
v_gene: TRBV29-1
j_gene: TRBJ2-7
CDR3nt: TGTAGCGTAGCGGGACTAGCGAACTACGAGCAGTACTTC
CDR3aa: CSVAGLANYEQYF

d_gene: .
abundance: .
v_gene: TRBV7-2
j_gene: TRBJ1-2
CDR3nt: TGTGCCAGCAGCTCCAGGGTTTTCGGCTACACCTTC
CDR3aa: CASSSRVFGYTF

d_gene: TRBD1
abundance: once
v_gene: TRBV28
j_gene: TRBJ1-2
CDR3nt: TGTGCCAGCAGTCCCCGCAAGGGAGGACAGGGGGTAATATTTAACTATGGCTACACCTTC
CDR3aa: CASSPRKGGQGVIFNYGYTF

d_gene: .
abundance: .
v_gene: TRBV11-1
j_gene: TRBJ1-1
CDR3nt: TGTGCCAGCAGCTTAGCTTACCACACTGAAGCTTTCTTT
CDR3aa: CASSLAYHTEAFF

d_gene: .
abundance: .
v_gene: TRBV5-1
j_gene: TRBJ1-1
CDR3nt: TGCGCCAGCAGCTTAGCACAGACCTTTAGCACTGAAGCTTTCTTT
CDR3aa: CASSLAQTFSTEAFF

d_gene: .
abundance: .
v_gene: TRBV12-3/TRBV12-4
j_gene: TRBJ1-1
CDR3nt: TGTGCCAGTCGGGGATTGGAAGCTTTCTTT
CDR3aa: CASRGLEAFF

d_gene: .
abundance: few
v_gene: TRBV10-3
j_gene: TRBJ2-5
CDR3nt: TGTGCCATCAGTGGACAAGACGGGGTAGGAGAGACCCAGTACTTC
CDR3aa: CAISGQDGVGETQYF

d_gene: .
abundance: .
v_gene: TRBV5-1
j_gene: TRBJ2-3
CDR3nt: TGCGCCAGCAGCTTTACTAGCAGCGCAGATACGCAGTATTTT
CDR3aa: CASSFTSSADTQYF

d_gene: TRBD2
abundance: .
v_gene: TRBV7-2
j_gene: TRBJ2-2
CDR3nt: TGTGCCAGCAGCTATTGGGGGGGTAGCACCGGGGAGCTGTTTTTT
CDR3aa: CASSYWGGSTGELFF

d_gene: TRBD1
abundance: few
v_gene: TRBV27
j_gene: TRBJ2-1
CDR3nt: TGTGCCAGCAGCCGAACCGACAGGGGAGGAGATGAGCAGTTCTTC
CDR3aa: CASSRTDRGGDEQFF

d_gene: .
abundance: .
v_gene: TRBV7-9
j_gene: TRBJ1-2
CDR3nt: TGTGCCAGCAGCCGCACTGAAGGCTACACCTTC
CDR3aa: CASSRTEGYTF

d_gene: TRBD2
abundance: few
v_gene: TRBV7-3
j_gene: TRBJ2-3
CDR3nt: TGTGCCAGCGGAGGGACTAGCGGGGAGCCAGATACGCAGTATTTT
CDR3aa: CASGGTSGEPDTQYF

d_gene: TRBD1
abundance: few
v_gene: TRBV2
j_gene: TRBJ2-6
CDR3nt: TGTGCCAGCAGTATTACAGGGGGCTCTGGGGCCAACGTCCTGACTTTC
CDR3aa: CASSITGGSGANVLTF

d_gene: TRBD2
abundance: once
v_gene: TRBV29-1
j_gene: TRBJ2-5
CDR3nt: TGCAGCGTTGAAGATCCCGGTGCCGGCGGGGGGCCCGCACAACTCCAAGAGACCCAGTACTTC
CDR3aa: CSVEDPGAGGGPAQLQETQYF

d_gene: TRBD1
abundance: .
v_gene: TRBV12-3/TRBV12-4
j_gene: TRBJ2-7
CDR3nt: TGTGCCAGCAGCCAACTCCAGCCGGGACAGTCCTACGAGCAGTACTTC
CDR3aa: CASSQLQPGQSYEQYF

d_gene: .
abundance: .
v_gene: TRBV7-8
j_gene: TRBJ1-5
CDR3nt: TGTGCCAGCAGCCCTCTCTTGACCGGGGAGGCCTACGAGCATTTT
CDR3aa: CASSPLLTGEAYEHF

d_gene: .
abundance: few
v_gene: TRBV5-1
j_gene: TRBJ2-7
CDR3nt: TGCGCCAGCAGCTTAAGTGGACCCCCCCTCTACGAGCAGTACTTC
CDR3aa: CASSLSGPPLYEQYF

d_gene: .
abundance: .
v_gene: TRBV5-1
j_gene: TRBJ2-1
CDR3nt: TGCGCCAGCAGCAGTCCGGGTAGCGGCAACAATGAGCAGTTCTTC
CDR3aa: CASSSPGSGNNEQFF

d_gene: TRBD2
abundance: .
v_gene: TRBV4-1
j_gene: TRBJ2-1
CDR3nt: TGCGCCAGCAGCCAACCGCACGGGGGGAATGAGCAGTTCTTC
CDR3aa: CASSQPHGGNEQFF

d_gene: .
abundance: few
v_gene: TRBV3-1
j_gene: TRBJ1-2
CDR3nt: TGTGCCAGCAGCCAAGTGTCGGGGTCTGGCTACACCTTC
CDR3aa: CASSQVSGSGYTF

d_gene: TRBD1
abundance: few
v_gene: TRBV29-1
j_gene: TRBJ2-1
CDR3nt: TGCGGCGTTGCAGACAGGGGGCCTTACAATGAGCAGTTCTTC
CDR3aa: CGVADRGPYNEQFF

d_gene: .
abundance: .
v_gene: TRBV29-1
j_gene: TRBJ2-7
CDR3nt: TGCAGCGGTGAAAAAGGGTCCTACGAGCAGTACTTC
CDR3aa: CSGEKGSYEQYF

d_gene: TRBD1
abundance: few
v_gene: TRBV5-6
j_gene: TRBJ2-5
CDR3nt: TGTGCCAGCAGCCCCGGGGACAGGACCCAAGAGACCCAGTACTTC
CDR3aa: CASSPGDRTQETQYF

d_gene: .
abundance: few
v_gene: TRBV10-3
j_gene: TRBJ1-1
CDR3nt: TGTGCCATCAGTGAGGGGGATACTGAAGCTTTCTTT
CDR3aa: CAISEGDTEAFF

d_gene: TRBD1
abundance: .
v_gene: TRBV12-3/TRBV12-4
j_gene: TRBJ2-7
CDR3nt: TGTGCCAGCAGGACAGGGGGCACCGAGCAGTACTTC
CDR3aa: CASRTGGTEQYF

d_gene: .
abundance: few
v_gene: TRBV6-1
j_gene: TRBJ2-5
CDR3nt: TGTGCCAGCAGCACAGGGAGGATAGAGACCCAGTACTTC
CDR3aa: CASSTGRIETQYF

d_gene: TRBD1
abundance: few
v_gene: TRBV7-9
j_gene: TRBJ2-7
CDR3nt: TGTGCCAGCAGCCACCCTCGGGACAGACCGTCTCCCCACTACGAGCAGTACTTC
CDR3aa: CASSHPRDRPSPHYEQYF

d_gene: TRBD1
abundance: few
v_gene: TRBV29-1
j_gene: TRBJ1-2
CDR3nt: TGCAGCGTTGAAGAAAGGGGGCGGGCCTATGGCTACACCTTC
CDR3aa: CSVEERGRAYGYTF

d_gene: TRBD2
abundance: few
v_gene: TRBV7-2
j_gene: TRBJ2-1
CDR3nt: TGTGCCAGCAGCTTAGGGCTAGCGGGGGGGAAGTCCTACAATGAGCAGTTCTTC
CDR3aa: CASSLGLAGGKSYNEQFF

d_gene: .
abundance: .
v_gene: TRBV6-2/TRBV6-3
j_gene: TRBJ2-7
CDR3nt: TGTGCCAGCAGTTACCCTACAAGGGACGGCTACGAGCAGTACTTC
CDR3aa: CASSYPTRDGYEQYF

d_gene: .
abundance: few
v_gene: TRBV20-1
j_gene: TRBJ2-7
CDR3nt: TGCAGTGTGGCAGGGGCCTCCTACGAGCAGTACTTC
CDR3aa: CSVAGASYEQYF